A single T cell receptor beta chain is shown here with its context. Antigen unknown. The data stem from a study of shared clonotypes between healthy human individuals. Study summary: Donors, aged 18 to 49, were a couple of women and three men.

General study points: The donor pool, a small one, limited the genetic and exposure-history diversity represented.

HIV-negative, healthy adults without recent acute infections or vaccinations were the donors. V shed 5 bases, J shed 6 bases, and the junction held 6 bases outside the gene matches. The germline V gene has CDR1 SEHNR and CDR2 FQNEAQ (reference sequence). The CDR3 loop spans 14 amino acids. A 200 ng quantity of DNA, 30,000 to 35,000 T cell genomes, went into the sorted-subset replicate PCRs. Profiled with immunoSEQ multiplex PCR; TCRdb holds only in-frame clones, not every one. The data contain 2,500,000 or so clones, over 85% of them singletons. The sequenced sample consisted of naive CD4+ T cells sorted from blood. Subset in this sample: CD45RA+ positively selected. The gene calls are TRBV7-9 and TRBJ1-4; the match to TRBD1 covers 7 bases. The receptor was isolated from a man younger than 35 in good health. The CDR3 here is CASSPGTDHEKLFF. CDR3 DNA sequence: TGTGCCAGCAGCCCCGGGACAGACCATGAAAAACTGTTTTTT.